The clone carrying this T cell receptor beta chain was seen many times. The data were obtained in a study of T-cell reconstitution after alpha-beta-depleted transplantation in children. Per germline, CDR1 SGHRS and CDR2 YFSETQ. This CDR3 is built from 15 residues. Trimming took 2 bases from V and 5 from J, leaving 16 bases between them. This sample's TCRbeta library carried unique molecular identifier barcodes. TCRdb used MiXCR to reprocess the PCR reads, holding one entry per CDR3 protein. The sample includes over 85,000 distinct CDR3 sequences, around 7.8% of them seen just once. Sample: PBMCs, taken before TCRalphabeta/CD19-depleted stem cell transplant. The source is a boy aged 2-9 years with acute lymphoblastic leukemia, due to receive a stem cell transplant. The V gene is TRBV5-1, the J gene TRBJ1-2, with D perhaps TRBD1 (5 bases). CDR3 nucleotides: TGCGCCAGCAGCTTCAGGGAAGCCGCCATTTATGGCTACACCTTC. As protein: CASSFREAAIYGYTF. Looking up the rest from reference TRBV5-1 and TRBJ1-2 gives the full variable domain: KAGVTQTPRYLIKTRGQQVTLSCSPISGHRSVSWYQQTPGQGLQFLFEYFSETQRNKGNFPGRFSGRQFSNSRSEMNVSTLELGDSALYLCASSFREAAIYGYTFGSGTRLTVV.